The rows below give T cell receptor beta chains drawn from one sample of a study of CD8 T cells in Susac syndrome. TCRdb called the immunoSEQ multiplex PCR reads again in MiXCR, with one record for every CDR3 protein. The sample shows around 45,000 distinct CDR3 sequences, about 91% of them seen only once. The specimen sequenced was CD8+ T cells from PBMCs. Every receptor here comes from a human donor in good health. The CDR3 runs from the conserved cysteine through the conserved F or W. D genes are given only for firm matches. Clone size is given for some rows only: seen once, a few or many times, or a class if the clone is expanded.

TRBJ2-3 TRBD2 TRBV10-3 - TGTGCCATCAGTGAATCTGCGGGAGGGGTAGATACGCAGTATTTT CAISESAGGVDTQYF
TRBJ2-7 - TRBV18 - TGTGCCAGCTCACCACTGGAGGTTAGCTTGGACGAGCAGTACTTC CASSPLEVSLDEQYF
TRBJ2-2 - TRBV12-5 - TGTGCTAGTGGTTTGGACAGGGAAGCCGGGGAGCTGTTTTTT CASGLDREAGELFF
TRBJ1-2 - TRBV29-1 - TGCAGCGTGGGGTTTAACTATGGCTACACCTTC CSVGFNYGYTF
TRBJ2-2 - TRBV2 - TGTGCCAGCAGAGCAGGGGTAACCGGGGAGCTGTTTTTT CASRAGVTGELFF
TRBJ2-7 TRBD1 TRBV7-2 - TGTGCCAGCAGCCCCGGGACAGGGAGGTCCTACGAGCAGTACTTC CASSPGTGRSYEQYF
TRBJ1-3 - TRBV29-1 once TGCAGCGCAATAACAGTCTCTGGAAACACCATATATTTT CSAITVSGNTIYF
TRBJ2-7 TRBD1 TRBV18 - TGTGCCAGCTCACCCGGGACAGGGCCCGGCGAGCAGTACTTC CASSPGTGPGEQYF
TRBJ2-2 - TRBV24-1 - TGTGCCACCAGTGATTTTGGGGGACGTCATTTAGACACCGGGGAGCTGTTTTTT CATSDFGGRHLDTGELFF
TRBJ2-6 - TRBV4-1 - TGCGCCAGCAGCCAAGCCACCGGCTCTGGGGCCAACGTCCTGACTTTC CASSQATGSGANVLTF
TRBJ2-1 - TRBV4-3 - TGCGCCAGCAGCCAAGGTCGGGAGCAGTTCTTC CASSQGREQFF
TRBJ2-1 - TRBV9 - TGTGCCAGCAGCGTAGAGGACGGCTCCTACAATGAGCAGTTCTTC CASSVEDGSYNEQFF
TRBJ2-7 TRBD1 TRBV10-3 - TGTGCCACGGGGACAGTTTCGGAGGATGAGCAGTACTTC CATGTVSEDEQYF
TRBJ1-1 - TRBV5-1 - TGCGCCACACGGGGCCTTGAAGGCACTGAAGCTTTCTTT CATRGLEGTEAFF
TRBJ2-1 - TRBV7-9 - TGTGCCAGCAGCTTAGCTAGCGGAGACTACAATGAGCAGTTCTTC CASSLASGDYNEQFF
TRBJ2-2 - TRBV7-9 - TGTGCCCTCTACGGGACCAACACCGGGGAGCTGTTTTTT CALYGTNTGELFF
TRBJ1-3 - TRBV29-1 - TGCAGCGTTGAGGGTCGGGAGTTATTCTCTGGAAACACCATATATTTT CSVEGRELFSGNTIYF